This section outlines one TCR beta chain sequence together with its context. This entry belongs to a study of blood T cell repertoires in COVID-19. TCRdb's table, derived via immunoSEQ multiplex PCR, lists solely in-frame clones and lacks some. This sample carries tens of thousands of clones, 86% of them seen once, and the ten largest clones take about 25%. Germline assignment: CDR1 MDHEN and CDR2 SYDVKM. V shed 6 bases, J shed 1 base, and the junction held 4 bases outside the gene matches. The CDR3 has 14 residues. The sequenced material came from peripheral blood. The chain links TRBV28 to TRBJ2-7; 9 bases are a match to TRBD2. This TCR came from a man in his forties or fifties with active or convalescent COVID-19. The CDR3 loop is CASRASGVSYEQYF. The CDR3 DNA reads as TGTGCCAGCAGGGCTAGCGGGGTTTCCTACGAGCAGTACTTC.